The clone carrying this TCR beta chain was seen ten or more times. This specimen belongs to a study of T cell repertoires in cytomegalovirus infection. The wider study: Both a matching HLA type and CMV infection were indicated by public TCR beta signatures.

Via MiXCR, TCRdb re-called the reads, giving one row per CDR3 protein. Of 500,000 or so distinct CDR3 sequences in the sample, about 17% were seen once. CDR1 is MNHEY, CDR2 SMNVEV, per germline (reference sequence). V lost 0 bases to trimming and J lost 5 bases; unmatched junction nucleotides: 5. The CDR3 length is 15 residues. The specimen was CD8+ T cells from PBMCs. This chain connects TRBV27 to TRBJ1-1, with 8 bases identical to TRBD1. The receptor comes from a human donor in good health (CMV status not recorded). Some clones in this sample may be carry-over from other donors' samples. CDR3 bases: TGTGCCAGCAGTTTATCCGGGACAGGTTGGACTGAAGCTTTCTTT. Translated: CASSLSGTGWTEAFF.